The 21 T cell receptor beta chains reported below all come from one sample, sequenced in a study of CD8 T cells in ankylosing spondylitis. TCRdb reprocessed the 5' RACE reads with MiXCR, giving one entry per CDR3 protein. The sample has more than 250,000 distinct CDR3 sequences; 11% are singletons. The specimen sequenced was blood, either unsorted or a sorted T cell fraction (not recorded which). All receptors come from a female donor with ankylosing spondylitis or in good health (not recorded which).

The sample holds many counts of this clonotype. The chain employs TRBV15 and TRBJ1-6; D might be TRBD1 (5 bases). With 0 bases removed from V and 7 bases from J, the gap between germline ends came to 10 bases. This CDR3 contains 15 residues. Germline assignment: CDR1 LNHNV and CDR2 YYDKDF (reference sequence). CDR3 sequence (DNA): TGTGCCACCAGCAGAGATCCCGGGGACAATTCACCCCTCCACTTT. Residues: CATSRDPGDNSPLHF.

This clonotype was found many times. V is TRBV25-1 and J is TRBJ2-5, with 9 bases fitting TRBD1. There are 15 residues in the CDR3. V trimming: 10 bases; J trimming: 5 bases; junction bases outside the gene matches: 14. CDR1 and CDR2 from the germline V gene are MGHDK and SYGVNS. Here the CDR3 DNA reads TGTGCCACTAGACCACCCGGGACAGGGTCGGAGACCCAGTACTTC. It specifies CATRPPGTGSETQYF.

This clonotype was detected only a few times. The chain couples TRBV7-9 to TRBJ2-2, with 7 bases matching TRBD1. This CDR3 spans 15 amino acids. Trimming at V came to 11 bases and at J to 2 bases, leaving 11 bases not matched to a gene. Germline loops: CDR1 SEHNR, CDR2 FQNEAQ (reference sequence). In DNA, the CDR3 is TGTGCCTGCGGACAGGACTTATTAAACACCGGGGAGCTGTTTTTT. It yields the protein CACGQDLLNTGELFF.

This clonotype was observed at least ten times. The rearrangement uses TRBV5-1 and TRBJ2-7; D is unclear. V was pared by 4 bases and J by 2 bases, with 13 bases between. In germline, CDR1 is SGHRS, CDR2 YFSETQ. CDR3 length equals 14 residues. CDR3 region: CASSRGTGTYEQYF. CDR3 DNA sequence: TGCGCCAGCAGCCGAGGTACCGGAACCTACGAGCAGTACTTC. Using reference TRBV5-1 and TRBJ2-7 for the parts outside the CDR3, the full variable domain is KAGVTQTPRYLIKTRGQQVTLSCSPISGHRSVSWYQQTPGQGLQFLFEYFSETQRNKGNFPGRFSGRQFSNSRSEMNVSTLELGDSALYLCASSRGTGTYEQYFGPGTRLTVT.

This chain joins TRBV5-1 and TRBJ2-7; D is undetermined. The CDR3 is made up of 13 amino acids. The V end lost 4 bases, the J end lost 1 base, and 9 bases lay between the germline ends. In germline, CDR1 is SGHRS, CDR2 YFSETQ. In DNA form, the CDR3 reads TGCGCCAGCAGCACGCCCGGATCCTACGAGCAGTACTTC. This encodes CASSTPGSYEQYF. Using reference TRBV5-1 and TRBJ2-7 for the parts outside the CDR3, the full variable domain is KAGVTQTPRYLIKTRGQQVTLSCSPISGHRSVSWYQQTPGQGLQFLFEYFSETQRNKGNFPGRFSGRQFSNSRSEMNVSTLELGDSALYLCASSTPGSYEQYFGPGTRLTVT.

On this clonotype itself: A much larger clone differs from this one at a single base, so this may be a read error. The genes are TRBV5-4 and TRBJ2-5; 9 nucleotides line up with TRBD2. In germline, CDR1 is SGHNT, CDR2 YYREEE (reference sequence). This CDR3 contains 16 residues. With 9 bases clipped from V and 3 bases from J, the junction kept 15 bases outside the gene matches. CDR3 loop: CATNLYSGRGEETQYF. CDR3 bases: TGTGCCACCAATCTTTATAGCGGGAGAGGGGAAGAGACCCAGTACTTC.

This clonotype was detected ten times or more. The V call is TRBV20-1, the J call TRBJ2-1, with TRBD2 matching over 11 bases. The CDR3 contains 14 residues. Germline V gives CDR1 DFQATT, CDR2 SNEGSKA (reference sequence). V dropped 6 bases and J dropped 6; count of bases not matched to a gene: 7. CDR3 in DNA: TGCAGTGCCGAGTGGACTAGCGGGTTCAATGAGCAGTTCTTC. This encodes CSAEWTSGFNEQFF.

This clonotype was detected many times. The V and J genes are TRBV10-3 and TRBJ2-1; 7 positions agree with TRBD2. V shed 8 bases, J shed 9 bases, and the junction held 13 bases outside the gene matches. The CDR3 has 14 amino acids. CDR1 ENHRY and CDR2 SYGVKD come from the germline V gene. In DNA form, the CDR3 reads TGTGCCATCTCTGGGGGGAGGGCCATCGGTGAGCAGTTCTTC. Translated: CAISGGRAIGEQFF.

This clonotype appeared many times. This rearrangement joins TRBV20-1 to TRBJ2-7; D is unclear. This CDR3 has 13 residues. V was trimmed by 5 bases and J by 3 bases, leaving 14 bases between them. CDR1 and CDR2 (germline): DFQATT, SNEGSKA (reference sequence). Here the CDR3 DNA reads TGCAGTGCTTCCCTGGGCGGTTTCTACGAGCAGTACTTC. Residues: CSASLGGFYEQYF.

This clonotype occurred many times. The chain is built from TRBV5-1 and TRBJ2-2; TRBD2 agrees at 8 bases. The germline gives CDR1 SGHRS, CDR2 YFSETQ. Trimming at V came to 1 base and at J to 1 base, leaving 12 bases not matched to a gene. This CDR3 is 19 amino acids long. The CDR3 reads CASSLRKWSGSMNTGELFF. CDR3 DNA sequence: TGCGCCAGCAGCTTGAGGAAGTGGAGCGGGAGTATGAACACCGGGGAGCTGTTTTTT.

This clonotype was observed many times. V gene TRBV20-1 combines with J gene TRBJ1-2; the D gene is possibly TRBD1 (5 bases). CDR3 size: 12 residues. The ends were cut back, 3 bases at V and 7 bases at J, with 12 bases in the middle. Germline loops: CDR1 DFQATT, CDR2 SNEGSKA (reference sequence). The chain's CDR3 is CSASWGGSGYTF. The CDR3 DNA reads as TGCAGTGCTAGTTGGGGGGGTAGTGGCTACACCTTC.

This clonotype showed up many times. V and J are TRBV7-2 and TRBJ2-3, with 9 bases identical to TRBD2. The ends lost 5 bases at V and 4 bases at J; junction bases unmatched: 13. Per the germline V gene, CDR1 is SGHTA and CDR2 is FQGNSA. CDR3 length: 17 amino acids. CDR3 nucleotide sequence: TGTGCCAGCAGCCGACTAAGTAGCGGGAGTCGGGCAGATACGCAGTATTTT. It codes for CASSRLSSGSRADTQYF.

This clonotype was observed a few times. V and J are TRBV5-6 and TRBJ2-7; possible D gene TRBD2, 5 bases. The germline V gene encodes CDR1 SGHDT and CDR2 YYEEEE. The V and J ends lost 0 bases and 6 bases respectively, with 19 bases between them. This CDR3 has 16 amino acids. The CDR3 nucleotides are TGTGCCAGCAGCTTGGTCCCTGCGGGCTACCTCGGCGAGCAGTACTTC. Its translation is CASSLVPAGYLGEQYF.

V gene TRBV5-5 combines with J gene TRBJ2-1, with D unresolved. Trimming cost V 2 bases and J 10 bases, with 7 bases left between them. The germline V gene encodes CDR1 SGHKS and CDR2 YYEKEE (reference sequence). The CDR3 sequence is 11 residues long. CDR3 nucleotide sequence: TGTGCCAGCAGCTTCGCCGGAGAGCAGTTCTTC. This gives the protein CASSFAGEQFF.

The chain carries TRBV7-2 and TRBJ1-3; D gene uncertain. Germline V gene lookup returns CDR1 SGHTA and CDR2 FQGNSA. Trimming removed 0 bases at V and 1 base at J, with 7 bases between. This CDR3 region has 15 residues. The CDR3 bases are TGTGCCAGCAGCTTAGCGGCACAATCTGGAAACACCATATATTTT. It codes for CASSLAAQSGNTIYF.

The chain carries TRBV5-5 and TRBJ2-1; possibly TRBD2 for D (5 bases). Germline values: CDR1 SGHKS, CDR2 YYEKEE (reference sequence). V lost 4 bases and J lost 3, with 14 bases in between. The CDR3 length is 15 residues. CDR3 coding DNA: TGTGCCAGCAGCACCGCCTCCCGGGGCTACAATGAGCAGTTCTTC. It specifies CASSTASRGYNEQFF.

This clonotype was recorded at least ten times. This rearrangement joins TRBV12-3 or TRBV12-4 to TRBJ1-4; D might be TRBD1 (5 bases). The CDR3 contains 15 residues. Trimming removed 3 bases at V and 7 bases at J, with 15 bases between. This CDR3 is CASSLMGGGTEKLFF. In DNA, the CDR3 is TGTGCCAGCAGTTTGATGGGCGGGGGGACTGAAAAACTGTTTTTT.

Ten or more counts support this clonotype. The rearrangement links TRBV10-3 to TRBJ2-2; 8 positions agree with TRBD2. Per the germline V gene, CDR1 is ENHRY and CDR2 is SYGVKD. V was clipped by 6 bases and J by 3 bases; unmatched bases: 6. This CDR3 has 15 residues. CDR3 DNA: TGTGCCATCAGGATTAGCGGGGATCACACCGGGGAGCTGTTTTTT. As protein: CAIRISGDHTGELFF.

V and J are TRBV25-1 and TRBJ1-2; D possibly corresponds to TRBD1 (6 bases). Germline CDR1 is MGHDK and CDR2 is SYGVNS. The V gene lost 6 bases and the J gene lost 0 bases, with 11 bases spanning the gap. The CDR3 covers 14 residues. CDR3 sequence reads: CASRDRTSNYGYTF. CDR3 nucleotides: TGTGCCAGCAGAGACAGGACCTCTAACTATGGCTACACCTTC.

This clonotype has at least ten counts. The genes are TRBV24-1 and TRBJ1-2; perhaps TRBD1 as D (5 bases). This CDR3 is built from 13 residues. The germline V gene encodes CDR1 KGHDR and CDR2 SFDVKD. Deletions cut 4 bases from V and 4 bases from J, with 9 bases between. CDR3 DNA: TGTGCCACCAGTGACGAGACAGTCTATGGCTACACCTTC. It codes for CATSDETVYGYTF.

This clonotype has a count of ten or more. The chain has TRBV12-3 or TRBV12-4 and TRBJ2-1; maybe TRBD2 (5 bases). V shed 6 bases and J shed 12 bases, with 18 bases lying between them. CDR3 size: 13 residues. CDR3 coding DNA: TGTGCCAGCAGAGGACCCACTACCGGGGTGCAGTTCTTC. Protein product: CASRGPTTGVQFF.